This T cell receptor beta chain was identified in a study of CD8+ T cells in alopecia areata. Study-level background: The drug, tofacitinib, lasted 6 to 18 months, followed by 6 months off drug.

The CDR3 is 11 residues long. CDR1 is DFQATT and CDR2 is SNEGSKA in the germline V gene (reference sequence). Note on this clone: Antigen specificity is unknown. One end of the junction does not line up with germline, which may come from a read error.

Study outcomes and limitations: Scalp samples also yield sequences from resident alphabeta T cells of normal skin.

After isolation, RNA underwent reverse transcription to generate cDNA as the sequencing template. Assay: immunoSEQ multiplex PCR; the TCRdb copy retains only in-frame clones and omits some. The sample lists 110,000 to 150,000 clones, 45% to 60% occurring once. The sequencing here drew on CD4+ T cells sorted from blood, taken at week 0. The rearrangement uses TRBV20-1 and TRBJ1-2, with 8 bases fitting TRBD1. This sequence was found in a human donor with alopecia areata. CDR3 sequence: CSASTPDRVSF. CDR3 DNA: TGCAGTGCTTCCACCCCGGACAGGGTGTCCTTC.